The rows below give T cell receptor beta chains drawn from one sample of a study of blood T cell repertoires in COVID-19. TCRdb's copy holds only in-frame clones and misses some; the assay was immunoSEQ multiplex PCR. The sample has a few hundred thousand clones; approximately 91% are singletons. The sequencing input was PBMCs or T cells enriched from blood (not recorded which). The receptors shown here come from a woman in her thirties or forties who had been exposed to COVID-19. CDR3s include the opening cysteine and the closing phenylalanine or tryptophan. Each record gives: V gene, clone size, D gene, J gene, CDR3 length, CDR3 protein, CDR3 DNA. D genes are given only for firm matches. The listing skips clone size in some rows; elsewhere it reads once, few, many or a size class.

v_gene: TRBV29-1
abundance: NA
d_gene: TRBD1
j_gene: TRBJ1-5
len: 14
CDR3aa: CSVGETGSGQPQHF
CDR3nt: TGCAGCGTTGGGGAGACAGGGAGCGGTCAGCCCCAGCATTTT

v_gene: TRBV24-1
abundance: NA
d_gene: NA
j_gene: TRBJ2-5
len: 13
CDR3aa: CATQRSTQETQYF
CDR3nt: TGTGCCACCCAGCGGTCAACCCAAGAGACCCAGTACTTC

v_gene: TRBV2
abundance: once
d_gene: NA
j_gene: TRBJ1-3
len: 13
CDR3aa: CASNSDSGNTIYF
CDR3nt: TGTGCCAGCAACAGTGACTCTGGAAACACCATATATTTT

v_gene: TRBV9
abundance: NA
d_gene: NA
j_gene: TRBJ2-3
len: 15
CDR3aa: CASSVGPAGFNTQYF
CDR3nt: TGTGCCAGCAGCGTAGGACCCGCGGGGTTTAATACGCAGTATTTT

v_gene: TRBV6-5
abundance: NA
d_gene: NA
j_gene: TRBJ1-2
len: 11
CDR3aa: CASSQVRGYTF
CDR3nt: TGTGCCAGTTCCCAAGTCCGGGGCTACACCTTC

v_gene: TRBV11-2
abundance: NA
d_gene: TRBD1
j_gene: TRBJ1-3
len: 12
CDR3aa: CASSLEFRGPEF
CDR3nt: TGTGCCAGCAGCTTAGAATTCAGGGGGCCCGAATTT

v_gene: TRBV19
abundance: NA
d_gene: TRBD2
j_gene: TRBJ2-7
len: 16
CDR3aa: CATKLAGGSNSYEQYF
CDR3nt: TGTGCCACCAAACTAGCGGGAGGGAGTAACTCCTACGAGCAGTACTTC

v_gene: TRBV6-2/TRBV6-3
abundance: NA
d_gene: NA
j_gene: TRBJ1-2
len: 13
CDR3aa: CASSYDSWNGYTF
CDR3nt: TGTGCCAGCAGTTACGACAGTTGGAATGGCTACACCTTC

v_gene: TRBV5-1
abundance: NA
d_gene: NA
j_gene: TRBJ1-2
len: 13
CDR3aa: CASSEGTAYGYTF
CDR3nt: TGCGCCAGCAGCGAGGGGACTGCCTATGGCTACACCTTC

v_gene: TRBV7-9
abundance: NA
d_gene: TRBD2
j_gene: TRBJ2-1
len: 17
CDR3aa: CASSFYGGRGGAGEQFF
CDR3nt: TGTGCCAGCAGCTTCTATGGGGGCCGCGGGGGGGCCGGCGAGCAGTTCTTC

v_gene: TRBV18
abundance: NA
d_gene: TRBD1
j_gene: TRBJ1-1
len: 14
CDR3aa: CASSPTGVNTEAFF
CDR3nt: TGTGCCAGCTCACCGACAGGGGTAAACACTGAAGCTTTCTTT

v_gene: TRBV10-3
abundance: NA
d_gene: TRBD1
j_gene: TRBJ2-1
len: 16
CDR3aa: CAISGGRGQGRNEQFF
CDR3nt: TGTGCCATCAGTGGTGGACGGGGACAGGGAAGGAATGAGCAGTTCTTC

v_gene: TRBV2
abundance: NA
d_gene: TRBD1
j_gene: TRBJ1-5
len: 15
CDR3aa: CASSNRGQGNQPQHF
CDR3nt: TGTGCCAGCAGTAACAGGGGGCAGGGCAATCAGCCCCAGCATTTT

v_gene: TRBV18
abundance: NA
d_gene: TRBD1
j_gene: TRBJ1-2
len: 14
CDR3aa: CASSPARGNYGYTF
CDR3nt: TGTGCCAGCTCCCCAGCCAGGGGGAACTATGGCTACACCTTC

v_gene: TRBV7-9
abundance: NA
d_gene: NA
j_gene: TRBJ2-7
len: 12
CDR3aa: CASSLSGYEQYF
CDR3nt: TGTGCCAGCAGCTTATCGGGCTACGAGCAGTACTTC

v_gene: TRBV7-9
abundance: NA
d_gene: NA
j_gene: TRBJ1-2
len: 13
CDR3aa: CASSPGSNYGYTF
CDR3nt: TGTGCCAGCAGCCCCGGGTCTAACTATGGCTACACCTTC

v_gene: TRBV18
abundance: NA
d_gene: NA
j_gene: TRBJ2-1
len: 14
CDR3aa: CASSESSSYNEQFF
CDR3nt: TGTGCCAGCTCAGAGAGTAGTTCCTACAATGAGCAGTTCTTC

v_gene: TRBV6-2/TRBV6-3
abundance: few
d_gene: TRBD2
j_gene: TRBJ2-7
len: 14
CDR3aa: CASSLLAGAYEQYF
CDR3nt: TGTGCCAGCAGTTTACTAGCGGGAGCTTACGAGCAGTACTTC

v_gene: TRBV30
abundance: NA
d_gene: NA
j_gene: TRBJ2-4
len: 14
CDR3aa: CAWSVGGPKNIQYF
CDR3nt: TGTGCCTGGAGTGTAGGAGGGCCCAAAAACATTCAGTACTTC

v_gene: TRBV2
abundance: once
d_gene: NA
j_gene: TRBJ2-1
len: 13
CDR3aa: CASSGTSENEQFF
CDR3nt: TGTGCCAGCAGTGGGACTTCAGAGAATGAGCAGTTCTTC

v_gene: TRBV24-1
abundance: once
d_gene: NA
j_gene: TRBJ2-1
len: 17
CDR3aa: CATSDPPGLISRDEQFF
CDR3nt: TGTGCCACCAGTGACCCACCCGGACTAATTTCTCGCGATGAGCAGTTCTTC

v_gene: TRBV6-2/TRBV6-3
abundance: NA
d_gene: NA
j_gene: TRBJ2-3
len: 15
CDR3aa: CASSPAWRGTDTQYF
CDR3nt: TGTGCCAGCAGCCCAGCCTGGAGGGGCACAGATACGCAGTATTTT

v_gene: TRBV15
abundance: NA
d_gene: TRBD1
j_gene: TRBJ2-5
len: 15
CDR3aa: CATSTRQGVGETQYF
CDR3nt: TGTGCCACCAGCACTAGACAGGGAGTGGGAGAGACCCAGTACTTC

v_gene: TRBV24-1
abundance: NA
d_gene: NA
j_gene: TRBJ2-2
len: 15
CDR3aa: CATSVGGGNTGELFF
CDR3nt: TGTGCCACCAGTGTGGGGGGAGGAAACACCGGGGAGCTGTTTTTT

v_gene: TRBV19
abundance: NA
d_gene: TRBD1
j_gene: TRBJ2-7
len: 14
CDR3aa: CASNIRTGPYEQYF
CDR3nt: TGTGCCAGTAACATAAGGACAGGGCCCTACGAGCAGTACTTC

v_gene: TRBV11-3
abundance: NA
d_gene: NA
j_gene: TRBJ2-2
len: 17
CDR3aa: CASSLALAGRYLGELFF
CDR3nt: TGTGCCAGCAGCTTAGCATTGGCAGGGCGGTATCTTGGGGAGCTGTTTTTT

v_gene: TRBV29-1
abundance: NA
d_gene: TRBD1
j_gene: TRBJ2-2
len: 15
CDR3aa: CSVAPTGVNTGELFF
CDR3nt: TGCAGCGTTGCACCCACAGGGGTGAACACCGGGGAGCTGTTTTTT

v_gene: TRBV7-2
abundance: NA
d_gene: TRBD2
j_gene: TRBJ2-1
len: 15
CDR3aa: CASTQTGTRNNEQFF
CDR3nt: TGTGCCAGCACCCAGACCGGGACTAGGAACAATGAGCAGTTCTTC

v_gene: TRBV9
abundance: NA
d_gene: NA
j_gene: TRBJ1-1
len: 15
CDR3aa: CASSPRTGGSTEAFF
CDR3nt: TGTGCCAGCAGCCCTAGGACGGGAGGGAGCACTGAAGCTTTCTTT

v_gene: TRBV7-9
abundance: NA
d_gene: NA
j_gene: TRBJ1-6
len: 13
CDR3aa: CASSLMGPSPLHF
CDR3nt: TGTGCCAGCAGCTTAATGGGGCCCTCACCCCTCCACTTT

v_gene: TRBV7-2
abundance: NA
d_gene: TRBD1
j_gene: TRBJ1-2
len: 15
CDR3aa: CASSFRDRGLWGYTF
CDR3nt: TGTGCCAGCAGCTTCCGGGACAGGGGTTTATGGGGCTACACCTTC

v_gene: TRBV5-4
abundance: NA
d_gene: TRBD1
j_gene: TRBJ1-2
len: 17
CDR3aa: CASSRFRGQGGSYGYTF
CDR3nt: TGTGCCAGCAGCCGGTTCAGGGGACAGGGAGGCAGCTATGGCTACACCTTC

v_gene: TRBV29-1
abundance: NA
d_gene: NA
j_gene: TRBJ1-4
len: 13
CDR3aa: CSVVGPGDEKLFF
CDR3nt: TGCAGCGTTGTAGGGCCAGGGGATGAAAAACTGTTTTTT

v_gene: TRBV10-1
abundance: NA
d_gene: TRBD2
j_gene: TRBJ2-3
len: 15
CDR3aa: CASSEGSGITDTQYF
CDR3nt: TGCGCCAGCAGTGAAGGTAGCGGGATCACAGATACGCAGTATTTT

v_gene: TRBV6-5
abundance: NA
d_gene: TRBD1
j_gene: TRBJ1-5
len: 13
CDR3aa: CASKQGANQPQHF
CDR3nt: TGTGCCAGCAAACAGGGGGCTAATCAGCCCCAGCATTTT

v_gene: TRBV9
abundance: NA
d_gene: NA
j_gene: TRBJ2-5
len: 14
CDR3aa: CASSVGQVMETQYF
CDR3nt: TGTGCCAGCAGCGTAGGACAGGTTATGGAGACCCAGTACTTC

v_gene: TRBV2
abundance: NA
d_gene: NA
j_gene: TRBJ1-2
len: 14
CDR3aa: CARLGGVGNYGYTF
CDR3nt: TGTGCCAGGCTGGGGGGGGTTGGTAACTATGGCTACACCTTC

v_gene: TRBV6-2/TRBV6-3
abundance: NA
d_gene: TRBD2
j_gene: TRBJ2-5
len: 14
CDR3aa: CASSRWTSEKTQYF
CDR3nt: TGTGCCAGCAGTCGTTGGACTAGCGAAAAGACCCAGTACTTC

v_gene: TRBV6-2/TRBV6-3
abundance: NA
d_gene: TRBD1
j_gene: TRBJ1-3
len: 15
CDR3aa: CASSSQGVNGNTIYF
CDR3nt: TGTGCCAGCAGTTCTCAGGGGGTGAATGGAAACACCATATATTTT

v_gene: TRBV11-2
abundance: NA
d_gene: NA
j_gene: TRBJ1-2
len: 12
CDR3aa: CASSFPGGGYTF
CDR3nt: TGTGCCAGCAGCTTTCCGGGAGGTGGCTACACCTTC

v_gene: TRBV12-5
abundance: NA
d_gene: NA
j_gene: TRBJ1-5
len: 13
CDR3aa: CASGLQFNQPQHF
CDR3nt: TGTGCTAGTGGTTTACAGTTCAATCAGCCCCAGCATTTT